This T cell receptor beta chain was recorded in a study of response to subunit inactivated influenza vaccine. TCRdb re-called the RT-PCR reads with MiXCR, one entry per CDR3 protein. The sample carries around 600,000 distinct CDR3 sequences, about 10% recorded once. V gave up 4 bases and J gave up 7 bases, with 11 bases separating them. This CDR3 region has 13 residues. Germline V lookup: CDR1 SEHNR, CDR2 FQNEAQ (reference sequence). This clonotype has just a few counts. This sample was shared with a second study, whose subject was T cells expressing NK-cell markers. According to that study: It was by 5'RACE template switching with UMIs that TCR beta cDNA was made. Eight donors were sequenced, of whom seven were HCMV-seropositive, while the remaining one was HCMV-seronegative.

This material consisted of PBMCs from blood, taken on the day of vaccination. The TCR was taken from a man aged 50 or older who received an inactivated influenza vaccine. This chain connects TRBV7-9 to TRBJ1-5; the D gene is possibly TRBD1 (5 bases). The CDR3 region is CASSSGVGQPQHF. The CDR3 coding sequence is TGTGCCAGCAGCTCGGGGGTAGGGCAGCCCCAGCATTTT.